The TCR beta chain described here comes from a study of CD8+CD57+ T cells in acquired aplastic anemia. Study-wide background: Yields of DNA that came from sorted CD4+ and CD8+ cells averaged approximately 3.2 ug.

Germline-derived CDR1 and CDR2 are DFQATT and SNEGSKA (reference sequence). Trimming shortened V by 8 bases and J by 10 bases, and 17 bases separated the two germline ends. CDR3 length: 11 amino acids. Findings and limits, study-wide: Patients and controls shared roughly 31 CD8+ CDR3 sequences, highly expressed in patients. Patients showed no significant difference from controls in CD8+ Simpson's diversity.

Genomic DNA templated the TCR beta VDJ and CDR3 profiling. TCRdb used MiXCR to reprocess the reads, holding one entry per CDR3 protein. The sample lists about 190,000 distinct CDR3 sequences; approximately 50% were seen once. A note on this clonotype: Its antigen is unknown.

The source of this sequence is a human donor in good health, serving as a control. Specimen: sorted CD4+, CD8+, or CD8+CD57+ T cells (not recorded which) from PBMCs. The V call is TRBV20-1, the J call TRBJ2-5, with D perhaps matching TRBD2 (5 bases). The CDR3 coding sequence is TGCAGTACCCAGACCCAGAGGGACCAGTACTTC. It encodes CSTQTQRDQYF.